This paragraph reports one T cell receptor beta chain. No antigen is known for it. This sample stems from a study of blood T cells in healthy people across ages. Germline V gene sequence: CDR1 DFQATT, CDR2 SNEGSKA (reference sequence). The CDR3 is 13 residues long. Whole-study results and caveats: Correlation between TCR beta diversity and naive T cell percentage was strong.

The total RNA that was extracted per sample amounted to at least 5 micrograms. A second PCR of about 7 to 12 cycles used a sample-barcoded 5' primer and a J-beta primer mix. With 12 random nucleotides, a template-switch adaptor tagged each individual cDNA molecule. In TCRdb, the 5' RACE reads were re-called with MiXCR into one record per CDR3 protein. The sample gives some 560,000 distinct CDR3 sequences, roughly a quarter of which show up once; about 3.9% is in the top ten. These data also featured in a second study, about T cells of mothers and their children. That source notes: Sample barcodes and 2-4 random nucleotides came from the second PCR's M1S primer.

The clonotype was recovered from a boy aged 2 to 9 in good health. What was sequenced was blood. This chain joins TRBV20-1 and TRBJ2-5, with a tentative D call TRBD2 (6 bases). The DNA matches TRBJ2-7 better at its end, which makes the J call doubtful. CDR3 sequence reads: CSARLALSYEQYF. The DNA for the CDR3 is TGCAGTGCTAGACTAGCGCTCTCCTACGAGCAGTACTTC.